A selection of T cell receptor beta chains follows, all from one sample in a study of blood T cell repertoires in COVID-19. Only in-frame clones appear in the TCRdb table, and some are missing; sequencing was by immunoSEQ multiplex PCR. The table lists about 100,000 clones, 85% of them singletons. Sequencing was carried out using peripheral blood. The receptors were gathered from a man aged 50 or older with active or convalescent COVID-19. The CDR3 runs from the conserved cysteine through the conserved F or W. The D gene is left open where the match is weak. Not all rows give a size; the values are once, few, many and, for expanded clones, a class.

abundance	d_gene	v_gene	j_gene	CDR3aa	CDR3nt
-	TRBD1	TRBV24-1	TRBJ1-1	CATTPQGDTEAFF	TGTGCCACCACGCCTCAGGGGGACACTGAAGCTTTCTTT
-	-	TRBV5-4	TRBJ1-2	CASSSRGDYGYTF	TGTGCCAGCAGCTCTCGGGGTGACTATGGCTACACCTTC
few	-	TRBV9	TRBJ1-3	CASSPWGGRDTIYF	TGTGCCAGCAGCCCGTGGGGGGGGAGAGACACCATATATTTT
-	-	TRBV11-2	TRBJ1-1	CASSLEATRKAEAFF	TGTGCCAGCAGCTTAGAAGCGACTCGGAAGGCTGAAGCTTTCTTT
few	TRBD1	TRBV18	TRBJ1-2	CASSEGTGAHGYTF	TGTGCCAGCTCCGAAGGGACAGGGGCGCATGGCTACACCTTC
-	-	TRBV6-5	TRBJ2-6	CASAIVGANVLTF	TGTGCCAGCGCGATAGTTGGGGCCAACGTCCTGACTTTC
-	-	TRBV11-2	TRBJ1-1	CASSLDVDTEAFF	TGTGCCAGCAGCTTAGATGTCGACACTGAAGCTTTCTTT
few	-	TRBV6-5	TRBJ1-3	CASSQDWSSGNTIYF	TGTGCCAGCAGCCAGGACTGGAGCTCTGGAAACACCATATATTTT
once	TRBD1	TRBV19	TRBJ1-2	CASSLGDSPNYGYTF	TGTGCCAGTAGTCTCGGGGACAGCCCTAACTATGGCTACACCTTC
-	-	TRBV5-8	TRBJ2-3	CASSQQGWFDTQYF	TGTGCCAGCAGCCAACAGGGTTGGTTCGATACGCAGTATTTT
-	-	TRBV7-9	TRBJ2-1	CASSFPGETPYNEQFF	TGTGCCAGCAGCTTCCCGGGGGAGACCCCCTACAATGAGCAGTTCTTC
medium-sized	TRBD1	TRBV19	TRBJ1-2	CASSITGGSNGYTF	TGTGCCAGTAGTATTACAGGGGGCTCGAATGGCTACACCTTC
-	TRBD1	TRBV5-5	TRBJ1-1	CASSLEWTGGTEAFF	TGTGCCAGCAGCTTGGAATGGACAGGGGGAACTGAAGCTTTCTTT
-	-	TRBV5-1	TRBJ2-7	CASSLGVSGVYEQYF	TGCGCCAGCAGCTTGGGAGTTTCGGGGGTTTACGAGCAGTACTTC
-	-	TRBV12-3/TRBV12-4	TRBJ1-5	CASSFSGNQPQHF	TGTGCCAGCAGCTTTTCGGGGAATCAGCCCCAGCATTTT